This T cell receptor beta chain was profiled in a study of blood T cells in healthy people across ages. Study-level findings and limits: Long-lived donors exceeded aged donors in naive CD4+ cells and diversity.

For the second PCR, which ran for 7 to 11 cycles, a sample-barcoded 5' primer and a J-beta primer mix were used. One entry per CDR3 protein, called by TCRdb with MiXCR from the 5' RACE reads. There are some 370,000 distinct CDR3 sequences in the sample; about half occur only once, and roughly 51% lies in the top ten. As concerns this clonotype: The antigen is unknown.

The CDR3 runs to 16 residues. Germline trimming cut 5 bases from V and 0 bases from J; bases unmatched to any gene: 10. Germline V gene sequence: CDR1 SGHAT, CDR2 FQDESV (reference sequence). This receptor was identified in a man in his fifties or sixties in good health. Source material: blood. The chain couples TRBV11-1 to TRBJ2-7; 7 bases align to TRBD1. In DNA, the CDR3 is TGTGCCAGCAGCGGCCCACAGGGGTTCGCCTCCTACGAGCAGTACTTC. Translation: CASSGPQGFASYEQYF.